This entry lists 22 T cell receptor beta chains sequenced from one sample in a study of Graves' ophthalmopathy and Graves' hyperthyroidism. The authors amplified TCR beta CDR3 regions from RNA transcripts. A first-round RT-PCR used HTBI primers, followed by a second-round multiplex PCR. TCRdb processed the multiplex PCR reads anew with MiXCR; each CDR3 protein has one entry. The data contain hundreds of thousands of distinct CDR3 sequences, just over 40% of them seen just once; the ten biggest clones take up more than 3%. The material sequenced was peripheral blood. These receptors originate from an adult man with Graves' ophthalmopathy.

This clonotype was picked up a small number of times. The gene calls are TRBV12-5 and TRBJ1-1, with D perhaps TRBD1 (5 bases). Trimming removed 4 bases from V and 7 bases from J, with 19 bases in between. The CDR3 is made up of 15 amino acids. Germline CDR1 reads LGHNT; CDR2 reads FRNRAP. The CDR3 DNA sequence: TGTGCTAGTGGTTCCTCCTGGGCGGGACTGGGTGAAGCTTTCTTT. It translates to CASGSSWAGLGEAFF.

This clonotype was recorded many times. The chain employs TRBV6-1 and TRBJ1-6; 7 bases are shared with TRBD1. The CDR3 totals 14 residues. Germline V gives CDR1 MNHNS, CDR2 SASEGT. V shed 7 bases and J 10 bases; nucleotides not matched to a gene: 10. CDR3 loop: CASMVSGGGSPLHF. The CDR3 DNA sequence: TGTGCCAGCATGGTATCAGGGGGAGGATCACCCCTCCACTTT.

The chain couples TRBV25-1 to TRBJ1-1, with TRBD1 matching over 8 bases. V trimming: 6 bases; J trimming: 11 bases; junction bases outside the gene matches: 17. The CDR3 is 15 residues long. From germline, CDR1 is MGHDK and CDR2 SYGVNS. In DNA form, the CDR3 reads TGTGCCAGCAGGGACCGACGTCAGGGGGCGGGGTGGGCTTTCTTT. Protein sequence: CASRDRRQGAGWAFF.

Ten or more counts support this clonotype. The genes are TRBV5-1 and TRBJ1-3, with D uncertain. The CDR3 totals 13 residues. V gave up 5 bases and J gave up 4 bases, with 10 bases separating them. CDR1 and CDR2 (germline): SGHRS, YFSETQ. The CDR3 protein is CASRQDLGNTIYF. CDR3 in DNA: TGCGCCAGCAGGCAGGACCTCGGAAACACCATATATTTT.

The chain is built from TRBV12-5 and TRBJ1-6; the match to TRBD1 covers 10 bases. The germline V gene encodes CDR1 LGHNT and CDR2 FRNRAP. The CDR3 is 16 amino acids. Losses at the gene ends were 2 bases for V and 4 bases for J; bases not matched to a gene: 2. The CDR3 here is CASGLPGQGYNSPLHF. The DNA of the CDR3 is TGTGCTAGTGGTTTGCCGGGACAGGGGTATAATTCACCCCTCCACTTT.

The rearrangement joins TRBV20-1 to TRBJ2-7; the match to TRBD2 covers 8 bases. V shed 3 bases and J 7 bases; nucleotides not matched to a gene: 5. CDR1 is DFQATT and CDR2 is SNEGSKA in the germline V gene (reference sequence). The CDR3 covers 12 residues. DNA for the CDR3: TGCAGTGCTAGGAGCGGGAGTAGAGAGCAGTACTTC. This encodes CSARSGSREQYF.

This clonotype was seen repeatedly, ten times or more. This chain uses TRBV7-6 with TRBJ2-7; no clear D. This CDR3 has 15 amino acids. Trimming removed 5 bases from V and 2 bases from J, with 16 bases in between. Germline lookup yields CDR1 SGHVS and CDR2 FNYEAQ. The CDR3 DNA is TGTGCCAGCAGCCCTAGGGCAGGTGGGACCTACGAGCAGTACTTC. This translates into CASSPRAGGTYEQYF. The full variable domain, rest sourced from reference TRBV7-6 and TRBJ2-7, is GAGVSQSPRYKVTKRGQDVALRCDPISGHVSLYWYRQALGQGPEFLTYFNYEAQQDKSGLPNDRFSAERPEGSISTLTIQRTEQRDSAMYRCASSPRAGGTYEQYFGPGTRLTVT.

The chain links TRBV29-1 to TRBJ2-7; 9 positions agree with TRBD1. From germline, CDR1 is SQVTM and CDR2 ANQGSEA. This CDR3 comprises 13 residues. V lost 1 base and J lost 6; bases outside the gene matches: 4. CDR3 DNA: TGCAGCGTTGAAGGACAGGGGGTTTCCGAGCAGTACTTC. Translating gives CSVEGQGVSEQYF.

The chain couples TRBV11-2 to TRBJ2-7, with D possibly being TRBD2 (7 bases). The germline V gene encodes CDR1 SGHAT and CDR2 FQNNGV. The CDR3 is made up of 16 amino acids. Trimming left V 1 base short and J 1 base short, with 14 bases between. The DNA of the CDR3 is TGTGCCAGCAGCTTAGGGGGAGGGACACCGTCCTACGAGCAGTACTTC. Amino acids: CASSLGGGTPSYEQYF. The entire variable domain, with the rest obtained from reference TRBV11-2 and TRBJ2-7, is as follows: EAGVAQSPRYKIIEKRQSVAFWCNPISGHATLYWYQQILGQGPKLLIQFQNNGVVDDSQLPKDRFSAERLKGVDSTLKIQPAKLEDSAVYLCASSLGGGTPSYEQYFGPGTRLTVT.

The chain has TRBV12-5 and TRBJ2-7, with 7 bases lining up with TRBD1. CDR1 is LGHNT, CDR2 FRNRAP, per germline. The CDR3 extends over 17 amino acids. J was trimmed by 3 bases and V by 2 bases; bases with no gene match: 13. This CDR3 is CASGLPQRRGIIYEQYF. CDR3 sequence (DNA): TGTGCTAGTGGTTTGCCGCAACGCAGGGGGATCATCTACGAGCAGTACTTC.

This clonotype was picked up many times. The chain employs TRBV20-1 and TRBJ1-5; 8 bases align to TRBD1. The CDR3 consists of 13 residues. Looked up from germline, CDR1 is DFQATT and CDR2 is SNEGSKA (reference sequence). Trimming took 0 bases from V and 5 from J; bases not matched to a gene: 0. CDR3 sequence reads: CSARETGDQPQHF. Here the CDR3 DNA reads TGCAGTGCTAGAGAGACAGGGGATCAGCCCCAGCATTTT.

This clonotype was seen a few times. The CDR3 reads CASSIGAGANTGELFF. Written as DNA, the CDR3 is TGTGCCAGTAGTATAGGGGCCGGAGCGAACACCGGGGAGCTGTTTTTT. This chain uses TRBV19 with TRBJ2-2; D call uncertain. From germline, CDR1 is LNHDA and CDR2 SQIVND (reference sequence). CDR3 size: 16 residues. V lost 1 base to trimming and J lost 0 bases, with 9 bases between them.

This clonotype was observed many times. V is TRBV7-8 and J is TRBJ2-7, with 9 bases that match TRBD1. This CDR3 has 15 amino acids. With 5 bases clipped from V and 4 bases from J, the junction kept 9 bases outside the gene matches. From germline, CDR1 is SGHVS and CDR2 FQNEAQ. This chain's CDR3 is CASSLTRDREYEQYF. The DNA of the CDR3 is TGTGCCAGCAGCCTGACCCGGGACAGGGAGTACGAGCAGTACTTC. Supplemented by reference TRBV7-8 and TRBJ2-7, the full variable domain reads GAGVSQSPRYKVAKRGQDVALRCDPISGHVSLFWYQQALGQGPEFLTYFQNEAQLDKSGLPSDRFFAERPEGSVSTLKIQRTQQEDSAVYLCASSLTRDREYEQYFGPGTRLTVT.

There are many counts of this clonotype. The V gene is TRBV20-1, the J gene TRBJ1-2; a possible D gene is TRBD1 (6 bases). Germline V gene sequence: CDR1 DFQATT, CDR2 SNEGSKA (reference sequence). V was pared by 6 bases and J by 4 bases, with 12 bases between. The CDR3 consists of 12 residues. The CDR3 DNA follows: TGCAGTGCCCTCCGGGACACCTATGGCTACACCTTC. This translates into CSALRDTYGYTF.

As regards this clonotype: One junction end disagrees with the germline gene, perhaps due to a read error. The chain carries TRBV25-1 and TRBJ2-7; 10 nucleotides align to TRBD1. CDR1 MGHDK and CDR2 SYGVNS come from the germline V gene. CDR3 length equals 14 residues. The CDR3 here is CASSLGTGAYGQYF. The CDR3 DNA follows: TGTGCCAGCAGTTTAGGGACAGGGGCCTACGGGCAGTACTTC.

The gene calls are TRBV7-2 and TRBJ2-6; D may be TRBD1 (6 bases). With 3 bases removed from V and 1 base from J, the gap between germline ends came to 16 bases. The CDR3 has 18 residues. Germline values: CDR1 SGHTA, CDR2 FQGNSA. DNA for the CDR3: TGTGCCAGCAGCTTGGCCCCAAAACAGGGTTCTGGGGCCAACGTCCTGACTTTC. This encodes CASSLAPKQGSGANVLTF.

The chain has TRBV29-1 and TRBJ2-5; 13 nucleotides agree with TRBD2. J lost 1 base, V lost 8 bases, and 4 bases had no gene match. The CDR3 totals 14 residues. The germline V gene has CDR1 SQVTM and CDR2 ANQGSEA. DNA of the CDR3: TGCAGCTTGGGACTAGCGGGGACCCAAGAGACCCAGTACTTC. Translation: CSLGLAGTQETQYF.

This clonotype was observed at least ten times. The chain recombines TRBV10-2 with TRBJ2-7, with 11 nucleotides matching TRBD2. V lost 2 bases, J lost 6 bases, and 6 bases stayed unmatched. The germline V gene has CDR1 WSHSY and CDR2 SAAADI. The CDR3 is 15 residues long. The CDR3 loop reads CASSERRGLAVEQYF. The DNA for the CDR3 is TGCGCCAGCAGTGAGCGGAGGGGACTAGCGGTCGAGCAGTACTTC.

With regard to this clonotype: A read error may explain this, as a much larger clone is one base away. This chain joins TRBV19 and TRBJ1-6, with D possibly being TRBD1 (5 bases). Germline loops: CDR1 LNHDA, CDR2 SQIVND (reference sequence). The length of the CDR3 is 15 residues. CDR3: CASSITVQGNSPFHF. The CDR3 nucleotides are TGTGCCAGTAGTATTACAGTCCAGGGTAATTCACCCTTCCACTTT.

This clonotype was detected many times. This chain connects TRBV7-9 to TRBJ2-7; D is perhaps TRBD1 (6 bases). Germline V gene lookup returns CDR1 SEHNR and CDR2 FQNEAQ (reference sequence). Trimming cost V 3 bases and J 1 base, with 7 bases left between them. This CDR3 has 13 amino acids. The CDR3 sequence: CASSFDRSYEQYF. CDR3 nucleotides: TGTGCCAGCAGCTTTGACAGGTCCTACGAGCAGTACTTC.

The chain employs TRBV12-3 or TRBV12-4 and TRBJ2-5; D is tentatively TRBD1 or TRBD2 (5 bases each). This CDR3 has 14 amino acids. CDR3 in DNA: TGTGCTAGTGGTCTCTGGGGGTTCAAGGAGACCCAGTACTTC. This translates into CASGLWGFKETQYF.

This chain uses TRBV10-3 with TRBJ2-5, with TRBD2 identical over 12 bases. Germline loops: CDR1 ENHRY, CDR2 SYGVKD. This CDR3 is built from 14 residues. Trimming cost V 6 bases and J 11 bases; bases outside gene matches: 10. CDR3 protein: CAISKTSGGDTQYF. The CDR3 nucleotides are TGTGCCATCAGCAAGACTAGCGGGGGAGATACGCAGTACTTC.